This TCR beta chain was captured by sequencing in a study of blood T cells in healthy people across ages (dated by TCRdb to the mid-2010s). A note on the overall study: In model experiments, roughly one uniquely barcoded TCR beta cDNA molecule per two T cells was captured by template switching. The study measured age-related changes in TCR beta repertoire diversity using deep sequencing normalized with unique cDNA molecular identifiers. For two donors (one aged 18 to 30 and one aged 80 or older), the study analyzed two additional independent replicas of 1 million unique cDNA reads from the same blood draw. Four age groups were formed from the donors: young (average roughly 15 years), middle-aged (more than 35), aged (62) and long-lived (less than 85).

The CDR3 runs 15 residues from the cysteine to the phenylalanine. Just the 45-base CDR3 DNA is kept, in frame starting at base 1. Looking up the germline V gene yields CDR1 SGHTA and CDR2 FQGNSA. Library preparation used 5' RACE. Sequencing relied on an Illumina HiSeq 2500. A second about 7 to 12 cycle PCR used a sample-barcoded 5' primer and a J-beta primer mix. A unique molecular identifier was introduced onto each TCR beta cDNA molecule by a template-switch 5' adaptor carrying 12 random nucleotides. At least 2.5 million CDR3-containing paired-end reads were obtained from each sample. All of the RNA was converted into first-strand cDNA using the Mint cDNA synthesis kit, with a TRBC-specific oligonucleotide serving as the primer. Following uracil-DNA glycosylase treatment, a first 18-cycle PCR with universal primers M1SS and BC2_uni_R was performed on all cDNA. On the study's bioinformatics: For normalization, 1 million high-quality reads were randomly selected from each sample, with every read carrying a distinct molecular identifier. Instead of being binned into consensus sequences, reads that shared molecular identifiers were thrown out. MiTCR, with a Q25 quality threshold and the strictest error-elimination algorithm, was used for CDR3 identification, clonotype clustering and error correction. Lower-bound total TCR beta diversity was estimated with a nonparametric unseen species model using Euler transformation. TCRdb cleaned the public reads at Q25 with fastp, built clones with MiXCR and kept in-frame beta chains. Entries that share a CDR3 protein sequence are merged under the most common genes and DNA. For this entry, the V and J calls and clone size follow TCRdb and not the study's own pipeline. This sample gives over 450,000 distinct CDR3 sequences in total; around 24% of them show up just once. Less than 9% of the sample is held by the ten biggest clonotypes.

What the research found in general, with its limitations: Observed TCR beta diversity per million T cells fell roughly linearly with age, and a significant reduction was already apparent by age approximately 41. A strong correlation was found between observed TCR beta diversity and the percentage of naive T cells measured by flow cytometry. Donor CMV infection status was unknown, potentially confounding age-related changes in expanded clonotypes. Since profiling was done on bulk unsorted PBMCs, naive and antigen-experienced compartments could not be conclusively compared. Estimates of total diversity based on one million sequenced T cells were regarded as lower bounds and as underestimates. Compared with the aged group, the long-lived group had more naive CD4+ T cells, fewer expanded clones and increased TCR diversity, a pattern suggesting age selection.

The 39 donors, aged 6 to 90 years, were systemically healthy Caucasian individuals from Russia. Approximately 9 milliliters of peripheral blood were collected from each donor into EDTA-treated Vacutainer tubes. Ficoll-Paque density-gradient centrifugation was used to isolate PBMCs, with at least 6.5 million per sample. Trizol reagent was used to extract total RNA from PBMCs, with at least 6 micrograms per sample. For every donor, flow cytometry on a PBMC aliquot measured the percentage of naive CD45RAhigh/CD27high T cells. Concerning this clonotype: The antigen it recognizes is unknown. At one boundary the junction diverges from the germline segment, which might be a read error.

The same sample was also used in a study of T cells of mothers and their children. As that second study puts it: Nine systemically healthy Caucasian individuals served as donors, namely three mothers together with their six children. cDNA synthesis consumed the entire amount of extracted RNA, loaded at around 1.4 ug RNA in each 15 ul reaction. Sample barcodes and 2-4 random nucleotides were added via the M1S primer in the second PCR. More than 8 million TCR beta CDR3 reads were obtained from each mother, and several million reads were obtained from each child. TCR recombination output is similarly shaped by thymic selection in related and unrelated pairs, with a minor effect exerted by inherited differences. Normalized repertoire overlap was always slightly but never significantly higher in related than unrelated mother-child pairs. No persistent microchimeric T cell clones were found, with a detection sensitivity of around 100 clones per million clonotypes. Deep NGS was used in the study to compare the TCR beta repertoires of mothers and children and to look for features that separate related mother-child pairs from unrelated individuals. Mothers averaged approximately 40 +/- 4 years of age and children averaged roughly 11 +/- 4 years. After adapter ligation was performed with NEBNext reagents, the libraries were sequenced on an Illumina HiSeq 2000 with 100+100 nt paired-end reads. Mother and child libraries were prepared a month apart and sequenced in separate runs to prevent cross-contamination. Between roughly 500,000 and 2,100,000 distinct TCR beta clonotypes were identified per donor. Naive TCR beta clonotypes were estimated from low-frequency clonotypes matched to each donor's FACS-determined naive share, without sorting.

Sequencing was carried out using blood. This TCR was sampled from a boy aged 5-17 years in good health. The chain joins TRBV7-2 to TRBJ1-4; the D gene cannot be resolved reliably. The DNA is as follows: TGTGCCAGCAGCTCCAGCAGGTCGTCCAATGGAAAACTGTTTTTT. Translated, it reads CASSSSRSSNGKLFF.